Sequencing of this T cell receptor beta chain was carried out in a study of blood T cell repertoires in COVID-19. Study-level background: Specimens from acute and convalescent COVID-19 originated in the United States, Italy and Spain. T cells, B-cell-depleted T cells, or PBMCs provided the cDNA or gDNA that served as material.

Original handling: Estimation of nucleated cell counts relied on the amplification of reference gene primers. The data were produced by immunoSEQ multiplex PCR, yet TCRdb's version contains in-frame clones alone and is incomplete. V, J and clone size are taken as reported in that table, and D and trimming were inferred from the DNA itself. The sample includes about 57,000 clones, about 80% of them seen just once. On this clone: In the same sample, other DNA sequences code for this CDR3.

Looked up from germline, CDR1 is SGDLS and CDR2 is YYNGEE. CDR3 length: 14 amino acids. The trim removed 3 bases at V and 3 bases at J, leaving 2 bases unmatched. The sample consisted of peripheral blood. The chain couples TRBV9 to TRBJ2-3; 9 nucleotides agree with TRBD1. The receptor comes from a man in his sixties with acute or convalescent COVID-19. Here the CDR3 DNA reads TGTGCCAGCAGCGCCGGACAGGGGACAGATACGCAGTATTTT. It yields the protein CASSAGQGTDTQYF.